This T cell receptor (beta chain) comes out of a study of PD-L1 blockade in urothelial cancer. The assay was immunoSEQ multiplex PCR, and TCRdb's table has in-frame clones only and misses some. The sample holds 70,000 to 95,000 clones, roughly 90% seen once. Specified time point: pretreatment peripheral blood. In germline, CDR1 is SGHTA, CDR2 FQGNSA. Deletions cut 1 base from V and 0 bases from J, with 13 bases between. The CDR3 is made up of 16 amino acids. The origin of this receptor is an elderly woman with urothelial cancer. The chain joins TRBV7-2 to TRBJ2-7; D is unresolved. The material was PBMCs, obtained around atezolizumab (anti-PD-L1) treatment. CDR3 sequence (DNA): TGTGCCAGCAGCTTAGATGGTGCAACACGCTCCTACGAGCAGTACTTC. Amino acids: CASSLDGATRSYEQYF.